This entry describes one TCR beta chain. No antigen is known for it. This sample is drawn from a study of shared clonotypes between healthy human individuals. In the study overall: A donor's plate count was three for CD4 naive and three for CD4 memory; CD8 naive had two and CD8 memory one.

This CDR3 contains 13 residues. V lost 3 bases to trimming and J lost 2 bases, with 8 bases between them. Germline V gives CDR1 MGHDK, CDR2 SYGVNS. General study points: Non-shared clonotypes displayed generation probabilities falling below those of clonotypes present in all four donors. Donors were few, which limited the genetic and exposure-history diversity represented.

Healthy HIV-negative adults without recent acute infections or vaccinations served as donors. Clones were sequenced by immunoSEQ multiplex PCR, and TCRdb holds only the in-frame ones, with some missing. In the table there are some 1.5 million clones, about 96% of which are singletons. The sample was naive CD4+ T cells sorted from blood. Subset meaning: CD45RA+ positively selected. The TCR comes from a man aged 30-40 years in good health. The chain joins TRBV25-1 to TRBJ2-7; no clear D gene. The CDR3 loop reads CASSDFFTYEQYF. The DNA for the CDR3 is TGTGCCAGCAGTGACTTCTTTACCTACGAGCAGTACTTC.